Below are 8 T cell receptor beta chains sequenced from a single sample in a study of T cell responses to AZD1222 COVID-19 vaccine. The assay was immunoSEQ multiplex PCR, and TCRdb's table has in-frame clones only and misses some. Among more than 150,000 clones, approximately 93% were seen once, and the ten largest hold roughly 3.5%. This specimen consisted of peripheral blood, obtained 28 days after the second AZD1222 dose. These TCRs come from an adult who received the AZD1222 COVID-19 vaccine.

The chain uses TRBV10-2 and TRBJ1-2, with 8 bases fitting TRBD1. CDR1 and CDR2 from the germline V gene are WSHSY and SAAADI. This CDR3 has 16 residues. With 0 bases clipped from V and 6 bases from J, the junction kept 9 bases outside the gene matches. Here the CDR3 DNA reads TGCGCCAGCAGTGAGTCCGCGGGGGGACAGGCGGATGGCTACACCTTC. Its protein is CASSESAGGQADGYTF.

The chain carries TRBV7-9 and TRBJ2-2; 8 positions match TRBD2. Germline CDR1 SEHNR, CDR2 FQNEAQ (reference sequence). Losses at the gene ends were 5 bases for V and 3 bases for J; bases not matched to a gene: 8. The CDR3 sequence is 16 residues long. The CDR3 nucleotides are TGTGCCAGCAGCCCCACTAGCGGACAATACACCGGGGAGCTGTTTTTT. This gives the protein CASSPTSGQYTGELFF.

This clone was picked up a small number of times. The J gene is TRBJ1-2, the V gene TRBV11-3, with 9 bases lining up with TRBD1. This CDR3 has 16 residues. Per germline, CDR1 SGHNT and CDR2 YENEEA. With 4 bases clipped from V and 4 bases from J, the junction kept 10 bases outside the gene matches. CDR3 protein: CASSYGTGRYAYGYTF. The CDR3 region has the DNA TGTGCCAGCAGCTATGGGACAGGGAGGTATGCCTATGGCTACACCTTC.

This rearrangement joins TRBV28 to TRBJ1-2; D unresolved. Trimming pared 5 bases from V and 7 bases from J, leaving 8 bases between. The CDR3 is made up of 11 amino acids. The germline CDR1 and CDR2 sequences are MDHEN and SYDVKM. The CDR3 region has the DNA TGTGCCAGCAGTCGGTGGGCTGGCTACACCTTC. Translating it yields CASSRWAGYTF.

This clone was seen a handful of times. This rearrangement joins TRBV6-6 to TRBJ2-7; no definite D call. The CDR3 is 13 amino acids. Germline CDR1 MNHNY, CDR2 SVGAGI (reference sequence). V was shortened by 2 bases and J by 0 bases, with 5 bases between the two germline ends. The CDR3 sequence: CASSYAGSYEQYF. CDR3 in DNA: TGTGCCAGCAGTTACGCTGGCTCCTACGAGCAGTACTTC.

J is TRBJ2-5 and V is TRBV5-4, with 10 bases that match TRBD2. The CDR3 is 15 amino acids. The junction had 1 base not matched to a gene; V was cut back by 1 base and J by 1 base. Germline V CDR1 and CDR2: SGHNT, YYREEE (reference sequence). The CDR3 DNA is TGTGCCAGCAGCTTGACTAGCGGGGCCCAAGAGACCCAGTACTTC. Residues: CASSLTSGAQETQYF.

The chain uses TRBV7-2 and TRBJ2-7; 8 bases align to TRBD2. Per germline, CDR1 SGHTA and CDR2 FQGNSA. This CDR3 is built from 16 residues. V was clipped by 3 bases and J by 2 bases; unmatched bases: 9. The CDR3 coding sequence is TGTGCCAGCAGCTTCAGCTACGGTAGCGGGACCTACGAGCAGTACTTC. It codes for CASSFSYGSGTYEQYF.

V is TRBV19 and J is TRBJ2-3; TRBD1 matches 8 bases. Looked up from germline, CDR1 is LNHDA and CDR2 is SQIVND (reference sequence). J gave up 6 bases and V 7 bases, and 15 bases lay outside the gene matches. CDR3 length equals 16 residues. For the CDR3, the DNA is TGTGCCAGTACGATCCGGGACAGGACCCTCACGGATACGCAGTATTTT. Amino acid sequence: CASTIRDRTLTDTQYF.